One sample yielded the 2 T cell receptor beta chains listed below, sequenced in a study of radiation and T cells in renal cell carcinoma. Data came from immunoSEQ multiplex PCR; TCRdb stores just in-frame clones and leaves some out. The sample lists about 150,000 clones; about nine tenths were seen once. Time point: blood 2 weeks post-SBRT. Treatment indicated: 15 Gy SBRT to primary tumor, nephrectomy 4 weeks later. Source: blood, taken from a patient whose treatment included radiotherapy and nephrectomy. Receptors were obtained from a woman in her 50s with renal cell carcinoma.

The chain carries TRBV12-5 and TRBJ2-5, with TRBD2 identical over 14 bases. There are 16 residues in the CDR3. The V gene's germline CDR1 is LGHNT and CDR2 FRNRAP. J was trimmed by 2 bases and V by 5 bases; bases with no gene match: 4. The CDR3 nucleotides are TGTGCTAGTGGTCTTGGACTAGCGGGGGGTCAAGAGACCCAGTACTTC. This sequence encodes CASGLGLAGGQETQYF. Using reference TRBV12-5 and TRBJ2-5 for the parts outside the CDR3, the full variable domain is DARVTQTPRHKVTEMGQEVTMRCQPILGHNTVFWYRQTMMQGLELLAYFRNRAPLDDSGMPKDRFSAEMPDATLATLKIQPSEPRDSAVYFCASGLGLAGGQETQYFGPGTRLLVL.

This chain joins TRBV5-6 and TRBJ1-1, with no clear D. The CDR3 contains 11 residues. Trimming pared 0 bases from V and 8 bases from J, leaving 5 bases between. In germline, CDR1 is SGHDT, CDR2 YYEEEE. The CDR3 reads CASSLGHEAFF. The DNA of the CDR3 is TGTGCCAGCAGCTTGGGGCACGAAGCTTTCTTT.